This is a list of T cell receptor beta chains from one sample in a study of blood T cell repertoires in COVID-19. Data came from immunoSEQ multiplex PCR; TCRdb stores just in-frame clones and leaves some out. The table includes 73,000 or so clones, about 83% detected once. The sequenced sample was peripheral blood. The receptors shown here come from a woman in her sixties with acute or convalescent COVID-19. The CDR3 runs from the conserved cysteine through the conserved F or W. The order of the fields is J gene, V gene, clone size, D gene, CDR3 DNA, CDR3 protein. A D gene is named only where the DNA matches it firmly. Clone size is stated in some rows and not others, as once, few, many or a class when expanded.

j_gene: TRBJ1-1; v_gene: TRBV18; abundance: NA; d_gene: TRBD1; CDR3nt: TGTGCCAGCTCACTGACTGGGACAGAGAACACTGAAGCTTTCTTT; CDR3aa: CASSLTGTENTEAFF
j_gene: TRBJ1-1; v_gene: TRBV12-3/TRBV12-4; abundance: NA; d_gene: NA; CDR3nt: TGTGCCAGCAGTGTTTTGGTTGGAGGGGAAGCTTTCTTT; CDR3aa: CASSVLVGGEAFF
j_gene: TRBJ2-2; v_gene: TRBV10-3; abundance: NA; d_gene: TRBD2; CDR3nt: TGTGCCATCAGTGATACCGGGACTAGCGGGGGATACACCGGGGAGCTGTTTTTT; CDR3aa: CAISDTGTSGGYTGELFF
j_gene: TRBJ2-5; v_gene: TRBV29-1; abundance: NA; d_gene: TRBD2; CDR3nt: TGCAGCCTTAGTGCTAGCGGGGGACGCCAAGAGACCCAGTACTTC; CDR3aa: CSLSASGGRQETQYF
j_gene: TRBJ1-6; v_gene: TRBV19; abundance: NA; d_gene: NA; CDR3nt: TGTGCCAGTACCGGGCCCTTGGGGCGATCACCCCTCCACTTT; CDR3aa: CASTGPLGRSPLHF
j_gene: TRBJ2-3; v_gene: TRBV11-2; abundance: once; d_gene: TRBD1; CDR3nt: TGTGCCAGCAGCTTGGGGACAGGAACGCAGTATTTT; CDR3aa: CASSLGTGTQYF
j_gene: TRBJ2-7; v_gene: TRBV6-5; abundance: NA; d_gene: TRBD1; CDR3nt: TGTGCCACCCTAAACGACAGGGCGAGCTCCTACGAGCAGTACTTC; CDR3aa: CATLNDRASSYEQYF
j_gene: TRBJ1-2; v_gene: TRBV3-1/TRBV3-2; abundance: NA; d_gene: NA; CDR3nt: TGTGCCAGCGGGTACCCAGGCGCCGGCTACACCTTC; CDR3aa: CASGYPGAGYTF
j_gene: TRBJ2-3; v_gene: TRBV9; abundance: NA; d_gene: TRBD2; CDR3nt: TGTGCCAGTAGGGGAGGGGCGACATATAGCACAGATACGCAGTATTTT; CDR3aa: CASRGGATYSTDTQYF
j_gene: TRBJ1-6; v_gene: TRBV4-1; abundance: NA; d_gene: TRBD1; CDR3nt: TGCGCCAGCAGCCGCGGACAGGGAATGGGCTCACCCCTCCACTTT; CDR3aa: CASSRGQGMGSPLHF
j_gene: TRBJ2-2; v_gene: TRBV5-1; abundance: NA; d_gene: NA; CDR3nt: TGCGCCAGCAGCTTGAAAGGGGGGGGTTCCACCGGGGAGCTGTTTTTT; CDR3aa: CASSLKGGGSTGELFF
j_gene: TRBJ1-5; v_gene: TRBV2; abundance: NA; d_gene: NA; CDR3nt: TGTGCCAGCAGTAGAACAGCCAAGGTGCCCCAGCATTTT; CDR3aa: CASSRTAKVPQHF
j_gene: TRBJ1-2; v_gene: TRBV9; abundance: NA; d_gene: NA; CDR3nt: TGTGCCAGCAGCGACGAGAACTATGGCTACACCTTC; CDR3aa: CASSDENYGYTF
j_gene: TRBJ2-1; v_gene: TRBV5-4; abundance: NA; d_gene: NA; CDR3nt: TGTGCCAGCGGAGCTCGTCGTGATGAGCAGTTCTTC; CDR3aa: CASGARRDEQFF